This entry features one T cell receptor (beta chain) sequence. The entry originates in a study of blood T cell repertoires in COVID-19. Study context: Whether acute or convalescent, the COVID-19 samples came from the United States, Italy and Spain.

From germline, CDR1 is SGDLS and CDR2 YYNGEE. V was clipped by 2 bases and J by 9 bases; unmatched bases: 5. This CDR3 spans 14 amino acids. The authors' processing: Estimation of nucleated cell counts relied on the amplification of reference gene primers. The repertoire was sequenced with immunoSEQ multiplex PCR; TCRdb's copy has only in-frame clones and lacks some. The D gene and trimming were derived from the DNA, and the V and J assignments and clone size from that table. The sample has about 100,000 clones, roughly 85% seen once. The sequenced sample was peripheral blood. The chain recombines TRBV9 with TRBJ2-1, with TRBD1 matching 10 bases. The sequence came from a woman in her sixties or seventies with active or convalescent COVID-19. The CDR3 DNA sequence: TGTGCCAGCAGCGTTTCTGGACAGGGGGGTGAGCAGTTCTTC. Protein product: CASSVSGQGGEQFF.